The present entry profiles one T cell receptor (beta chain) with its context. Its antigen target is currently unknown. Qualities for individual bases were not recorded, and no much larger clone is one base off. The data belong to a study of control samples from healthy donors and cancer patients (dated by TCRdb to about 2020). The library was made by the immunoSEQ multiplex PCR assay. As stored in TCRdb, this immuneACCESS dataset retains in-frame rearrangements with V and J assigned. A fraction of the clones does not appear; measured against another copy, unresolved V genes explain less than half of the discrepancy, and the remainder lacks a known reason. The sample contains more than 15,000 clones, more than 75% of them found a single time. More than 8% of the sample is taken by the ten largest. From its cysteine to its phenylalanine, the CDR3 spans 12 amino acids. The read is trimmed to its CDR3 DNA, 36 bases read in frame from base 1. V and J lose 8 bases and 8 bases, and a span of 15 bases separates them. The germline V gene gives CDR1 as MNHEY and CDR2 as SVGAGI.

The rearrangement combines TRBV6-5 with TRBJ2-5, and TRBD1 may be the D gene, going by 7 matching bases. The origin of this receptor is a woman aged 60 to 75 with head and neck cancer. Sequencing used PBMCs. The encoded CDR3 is CASGTAAGTQYF. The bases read TGTGCCAGCGGGACAGCCGCGGGAACCCAGTACTTC.